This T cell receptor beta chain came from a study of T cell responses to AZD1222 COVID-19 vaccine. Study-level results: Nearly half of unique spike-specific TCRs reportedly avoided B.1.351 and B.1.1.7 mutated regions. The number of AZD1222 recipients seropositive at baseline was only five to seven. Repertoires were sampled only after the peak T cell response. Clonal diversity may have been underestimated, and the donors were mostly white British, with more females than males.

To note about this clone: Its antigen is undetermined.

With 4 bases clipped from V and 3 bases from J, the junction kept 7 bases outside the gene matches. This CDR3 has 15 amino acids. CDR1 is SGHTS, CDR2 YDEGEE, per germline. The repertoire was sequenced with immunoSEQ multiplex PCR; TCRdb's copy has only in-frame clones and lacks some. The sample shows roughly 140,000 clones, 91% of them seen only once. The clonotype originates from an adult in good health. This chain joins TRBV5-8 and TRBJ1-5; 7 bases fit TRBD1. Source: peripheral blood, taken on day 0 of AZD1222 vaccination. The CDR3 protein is CASSVGTAANQPQHF. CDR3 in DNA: TGTGCCAGCAGCGTCGGGACAGCCGCCAATCAGCCCCAGCATTTT.